By share, the clone carrying this T cell receptor beta chain counts as medium-sized. No antigen is known for it. This sample is part of a study of vaccination and CD4 T cells after COVID-19. Study at large: Each post-COVID sample was drawn after diagnosis, and the median interval was approximately 100 days (range 35 to 161). Spike peptides, overlapping and drawn from SARS-CoV-2, HCoV-NL63, HCoV-OC43 and HCoV-229E, were used to stimulate cells.

The treatment was: approximately 9-day PBMC culture with coronavirus spike peptide pools or control peptides (ViraFEST assay). V was pared by 3 bases and J by 6 bases, with 10 bases of the junction left unmatched. This CDR3 contains 16 residues. CDR1 is SEHNR and CDR2 is FQNEAQ in the germline V gene (reference sequence). Scientists ran DNA taken from cultured CD4+ T cells through the Oncomine TCR Beta short-read assay for sequencing. TCRdb passed the PCR reads through MiXCR, listing each CDR3 protein once. Here the sample spans over 11,000 distinct CDR3 sequences, more than 40% being singletons. The chain carries TRBV7-9 and TRBJ2-1; TRBD1 aligns across 8 bases. The sequence derives from a human donor with COVID-19. The sequencing sample was made of cultured CD4+ T cells from blood. CDR3 nucleotide sequence: TGTGCCAGCAGCTTCCTTCAGGGGGCTGGTGGCAATGAGCAGTTCTTC. Its translation is CASSFLQGAGGNEQFF.